The rows below give T cell receptor beta chains drawn from one sample of a study of blood T cell repertoires in COVID-19. Assay: immunoSEQ multiplex PCR; the TCRdb copy retains only in-frame clones and omits some. The sample holds about 95,000 clones; about nine tenths are singletons and the top ten take about 5%. Sequenced: peripheral blood. These receptors were obtained from a man in his sixties with COVID-19, enrolled during active disease. The CDR3 runs from the conserved cysteine through the conserved F or W. A D gene is named only where the DNA matches it firmly. A clone size is listed for some rows: how often the clone was seen (once, few, many), or a class if it is expanded.

>.|TRBJ2-2|TRBV6-5|.
TGTGCCAGCAGTTACTGGACTACGGACACCGGGGAGCTGTTTTTT
CASSYWTTDTGELFF
>.|TRBJ1-1|TRBV9|.
TGTGCCAGCAGCGTAGCTCCTAACACTGAAGCTTTCTTT
CASSVAPNTEAFF
>TRBD2|TRBJ2-3|TRBV18|.
TGTGCCAGCTCACCACGACCTAGCGGGAGAATCACTAGCACAGATACGCAGTATTTT
CASSPRPSGRITSTDTQYF
>.|TRBJ2-2|TRBV18|few
TGTGCCAGCTCACCGGGGAACAGGGCCGGGGAGCTGTTTTTT
CASSPGNRAGELFF
>.|TRBJ2-1|TRBV6-5|.
TGTGCCAGCAGTCAGACTAGATACAATGAGCAGTTCTTC
CASSQTRYNEQFF
>.|TRBJ1-1|TRBV2|.
TGTGCCAGCAGGCACAGGCCTTACATGAACACTGAAGCTTTCTTT
CASRHRPYMNTEAFF
>.|TRBJ1-1|TRBV12-3/TRBV12-4|.
TGTGCCAGCAGACAGGACCATGGCACTGAAGCTTTCTTT
CASRQDHGTEAFF
>.|TRBJ1-2|TRBV18|.
TGTGCCAGCTCTTCGGGGGGACCTGATAGCGGCTACACCTTC
CASSSGGPDSGYTF
>TRBD1|TRBJ1-2|TRBV10-2|.
TGCGCCAGCAGTGAGCTGGGGGGACAGGGTTTTGGCTACACCTTC
CASSELGGQGFGYTF
>.|TRBJ1-2|TRBV5-6|.
TGTGCCAGCAGCCCCCCCGGGAGGGGATCTGGCTACACCTTC
CASSPPGRGSGYTF
>TRBD1|TRBJ1-3|TRBV7-3|.
TGTGCCAGCAGTCTGGACAGGGAAACTGGAAACACCATATATTTT
CASSLDRETGNTIYF
>TRBD1|TRBJ2-2|TRBV7-7|.
TGTGCTAGCAGCCACCTCGGGACAGGGGGCGCGGGAACCGGGGAGCTGTTTTTT
CASSHLGTGGAGTGELFF
>.|TRBJ1-2|TRBV19|.
TGTGCCAGTACTCCAGGTACCGGCTACACCTTC
CASTPGTGYTF
>.|TRBJ2-1|TRBV7-9|.
TGTGCCAGCAGCTTACTTCAGGATAACAATGAGCAGTTCTTC
CASSLLQDNNEQFF
>TRBD2|TRBJ2-1|TRBV11-3|.
TGTGCCAGCAGCTTAGACCCCGCGGGAGGACGGTACAATGAGCAGTTCTTC
CASSLDPAGGRYNEQFF
>TRBD2|TRBJ2-1|TRBV3-1/TRBV3-2|.
TGTGCCAGCAGGTTAGCGGGGTACAATGAGCAGTTCTTC
CASRLAGYNEQFF
>.|TRBJ1-6|TRBV11-2|.
TGTGCCAGCAGCTTAGGCCTAGCAAACAATTCACCCCTCCACTTT
CASSLGLANNSPLHF
>.|TRBJ2-2|TRBV5-4|.
TGTGCCAGCAGCTCCCATAAACAGGGCTCGAACACCGGGGAGCTGTTTTTT
CASSSHKQGSNTGELFF
>.|TRBJ2-5|TRBV7-9|.
TGTGCCAGCGCGGGTGAGACCCAGTACTTC
CASAGETQYF
>TRBD1|TRBJ2-1|TRBV5-1|.
TGCGCCAGCAGTTCGTCCGGGACAGGGCCGGCCGAGCAGTTCTTC
CASSSSGTGPAEQFF
>.|TRBJ1-1|TRBV28|.
TGTGCCAGCAGTTTGGAAGGGGATGAAGCTTTCTTT
CASSLEGDEAFF
>.|TRBJ1-1|TRBV7-3|.
TGTGCCAGCAGCGAGCAGGGGAGCAACACTGAAGCTTTCTTT
CASSEQGSNTEAFF
>TRBD2|TRBJ2-7|TRBV5-1|.
TGCGCCAGCAGCTTGGCAGTGGGACTAGCGGTGGAAGAGCAGTACTTC
CASSLAVGLAVEEQYF
>.|TRBJ2-5|TRBV7-3|few
TGTGCCAGCAGCTTACTGGGGAGAGGGGGTGACGAGACCCAGTACTTC
CASSLLGRGGDETQYF
>TRBD2|TRBJ2-1|TRBV6-5|.
TGTGCCAGCAGTAGCGGGAGGGCCTACAATGAGCAGTTCTTC
CASSSGRAYNEQFF
>TRBD1|TRBJ1-6|TRBV11-3|.
TGTGCCAGCAGCTCCCAGGGGGCGTGGGATTCACCCCTCCACTTT
CASSSQGAWDSPLHF
>.|TRBJ2-7|TRBV2|.
TGTGCCAGCAGCGAAGATCAGGGTGGGTACGAGCAGTACTTC
CASSEDQGGYEQYF
>.|TRBJ2-7|TRBV3-1/TRBV3-2|.
TGTGCCAGCAGCCGACAGGTTGGCGAGCAGTACTTC
CASSRQVGEQYF
>TRBD1|TRBJ1-1|TRBV18|.
TGTGCCAGCGTCACCAATAACAGGGGGGAGGGCACTGAAGCTTTCTTT
CASVTNNRGEGTEAFF
>.|TRBJ1-1|TRBV27|.
TGTGCCAGCAGCGCCGCCAGGGTGATGAACACTGAAGCTTTCTTT
CASSAARVMNTEAFF
>.|TRBJ1-1|TRBV5-1|.
TGCGCCAGCAGCGTGACAGGGAACACTGAAGCTTTCTTT
CASSVTGNTEAFF
>TRBD1|TRBJ1-5|TRBV5-6|.
TGTGCCAGCAGCTTGTTCCTGTGGGGGACAGATAGCAATCAGCCCCAGCATTTT
CASSLFLWGTDSNQPQHF
>TRBD2|TRBJ2-3|TRBV7-2|.
TGTGCCAGCAGGCAGGCTAGCGGGAGCCCGGATACGCAGTATTTT
CASRQASGSPDTQYF
>.|TRBJ1-4|TRBV28|.
TGTGCCAGCAGTGACAGGAGTCTTAATGAAAAACTGTTTTTT
CASSDRSLNEKLFF
>.|TRBJ1-5|TRBV24-1|once
TGTGCCACCAGTGATACGGCCTGGGCAAGCAATCAGCCCCAGCATTTT
CATSDTAWASNQPQHF
>TRBD1|TRBJ1-2|TRBV7-9|.
TGTGCCAGCAGCGAGACAGGGAACTATGGCTACACCTTC
CASSETGNYGYTF
>.|TRBJ1-5|TRBV27|.
TGTGCCAGCAGGGGCAGGGGCAATCAGCCCCAGCATTTT
CASRGRGNQPQHF
>.|TRBJ1-1|TRBV28|.
TGTGCCAGCAGTTTACTAAAGGGGGACCTGAACACTGAAGCTTTCTTT
CASSLLKGDLNTEAFF
>.|TRBJ1-2|TRBV28|.
TGTGCCGTTCGGTCGGGTGGCTACACCTTC
CAVRSGGYTF
>.|TRBJ1-6|TRBV7-6|.
TGTGCCAGCAGCTTAGGGGTGGGACACCATAATTCACCCCTCCACTTT
CASSLGVGHHNSPLHF
>TRBD1|TRBJ1-1|TRBV5-1|.
TGCGCCAGCAGCGCTCGGGACAGGGGGCTAGAGAACACTGAAGCTTTCTTT
CASSARDRGLENTEAFF
>TRBD2|TRBJ2-5|TRBV7-6|.
TGTGCCAGCAGCTTAGGGACTAGCGGTAGACGAGAGACCCAGTACTTC
CASSLGTSGRRETQYF
>.|TRBJ2-5|TRBV5-6|.
TGTGCCAGCAGCTTGCGGTTCGAAGAGACCCAGTACTTC
CASSLRFEETQYF
>.|TRBJ2-7|TRBV9|.
TGTGCCAGCAGCGTAGGGCAGGGGCAAACCTACGAGCAGTACTTC
CASSVGQGQTYEQYF
>.|TRBJ2-2|TRBV6-5|few
TGTGCCAGCAGTAGGGTCCAGGGGAACACCGGGGAGCTGTTTTTT
CASSRVQGNTGELFF
>.|TRBJ1-5|TRBV2|.
TGTGCCAGCAGTGAATCAGAAAAAAAGCATTTT
CASSESEKKHF
>TRBD1|TRBJ1-4|TRBV10-2|.
TGCGCCAGCAGTTCGACAGGGCGAGATGGAGAAAAACTGTTTTTT
CASSSTGRDGEKLFF
>TRBD1|TRBJ2-1|TRBV5-1|.
TGCGCCAGCAGCCGACAGGGTAACGTTCAAAGTGAGCAGTTCTTC
CASSRQGNVQSEQFF
>TRBD2|TRBJ2-1|TRBV6-1|.
TGTGCCAGCAGTGGACCCGGACTAGCGGGAGGGAGATACAATGAGCAGTTCTTC
CASSGPGLAGGRYNEQFF
>.|TRBJ1-1|TRBV7-9|.
TGTGCCAGCAGTTCCCCAGCAGGGGTGGAAACTGAAGCTTTCTTT
CASSSPAGVETEAFF
>.|TRBJ1-1|TRBV7-8|few
TGTGCCAGCAGCTTAGCATTCGGGCCCTTAGGAGGTGAAGCTTTCTTT
CASSLAFGPLGGEAFF
>TRBD1|TRBJ1-2|TRBV7-9|.
TGTGCCAGCAGCGCCGGGACAGGGTTCTTCTATGGCTACACCTTC
CASSAGTGFFYGYTF
>.|TRBJ2-2|TRBV6-1|.
TGTGCCAGCAGTGAAATAGTGAACACCGGGGAGCTGTTTTTT
CASSEIVNTGELFF
>.|TRBJ1-1|TRBV24-1|.
TGTGCCACCAGTGCCCCGGGGGGGGACACTGAAGCTTTCTTT
CATSAPGGDTEAFF